This TCR beta chain was sequenced for a study of vaccination and CD4 T cells after COVID-19. MiXCR, run by TCRdb on the PCR reads, gives a single entry per CDR3 protein. The sample yields fewer than 30,000 distinct CDR3 sequences, 45% to 65% seen once. This CDR3 has 15 residues. V was clipped by 8 bases and J by 0 bases, with 14 bases between them. Looked up from germline, CDR1 is GTSNPN and CDR2 is SVGIG (reference sequence). The receptor was isolated from a human donor who had recovered from COVID-19. The chain is built from TRBV30 and TRBJ2-6; D unresolved. The starting material was CD4+ T cells from blood, obtained before SARS-CoV-2 vaccination. In DNA, the CDR3 is TGTGCCAGTGGCAGATCGTTCTCTGGGGCCAACGTCCTGACTTTC. Its protein is CASGRSFSGANVLTF.